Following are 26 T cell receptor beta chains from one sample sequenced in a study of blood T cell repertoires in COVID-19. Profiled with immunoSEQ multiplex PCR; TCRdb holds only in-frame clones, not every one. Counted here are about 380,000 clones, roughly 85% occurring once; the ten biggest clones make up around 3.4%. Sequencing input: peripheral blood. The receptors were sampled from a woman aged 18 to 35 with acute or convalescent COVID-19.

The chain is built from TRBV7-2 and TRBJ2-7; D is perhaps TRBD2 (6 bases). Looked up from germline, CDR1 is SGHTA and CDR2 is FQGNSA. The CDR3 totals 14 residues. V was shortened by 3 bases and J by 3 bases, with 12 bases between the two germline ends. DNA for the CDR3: TGTGCCAGCAGCTTTTCCGGGGGAAACTACGAGCAGTACTTC. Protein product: CASSFSGGNYEQYF. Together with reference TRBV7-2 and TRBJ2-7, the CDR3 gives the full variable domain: GAGVSQSPSNKVTEKGKDVELRCDPISGHTALYWYRQSLGQGLEFLIYFQGNSAPDKSGLPSDRFSAERTGGSVSTLTIQRTQQEDSAVYLCASSFSGGNYEQYFGPGTRLTVT.

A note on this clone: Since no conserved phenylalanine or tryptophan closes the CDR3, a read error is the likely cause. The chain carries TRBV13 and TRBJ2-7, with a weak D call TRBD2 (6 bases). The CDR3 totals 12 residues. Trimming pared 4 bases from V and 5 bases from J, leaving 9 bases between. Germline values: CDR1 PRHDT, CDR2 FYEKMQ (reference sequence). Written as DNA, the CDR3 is TGTGCCAGCAGCTCACTAGCCGACGAGCAGTACCTC. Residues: CASSSLADEQYL.

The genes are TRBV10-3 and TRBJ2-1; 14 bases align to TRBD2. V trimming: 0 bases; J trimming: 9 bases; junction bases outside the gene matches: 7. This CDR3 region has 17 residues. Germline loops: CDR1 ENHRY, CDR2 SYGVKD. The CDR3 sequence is CAISESNRLAGGGEQFF. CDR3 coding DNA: TGTGCCATCAGTGAGTCGAATAGACTAGCGGGAGGGGGTGAGCAGTTCTTC.

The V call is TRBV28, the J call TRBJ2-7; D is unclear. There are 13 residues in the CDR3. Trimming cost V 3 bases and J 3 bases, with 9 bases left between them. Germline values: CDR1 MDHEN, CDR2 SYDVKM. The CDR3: CASSLRRDYEQYF. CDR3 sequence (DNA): TGTGCCAGCAGTTTGCGTAGAGACTACGAGCAGTACTTC.

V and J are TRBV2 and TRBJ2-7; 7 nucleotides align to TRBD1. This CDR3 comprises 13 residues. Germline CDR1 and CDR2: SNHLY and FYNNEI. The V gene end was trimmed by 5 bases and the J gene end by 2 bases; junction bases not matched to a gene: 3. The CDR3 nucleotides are TGTGCCAGCAGTCGGACAGGTACCTACGAGCAGTACTTC. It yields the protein CASSRTGTYEQYF.

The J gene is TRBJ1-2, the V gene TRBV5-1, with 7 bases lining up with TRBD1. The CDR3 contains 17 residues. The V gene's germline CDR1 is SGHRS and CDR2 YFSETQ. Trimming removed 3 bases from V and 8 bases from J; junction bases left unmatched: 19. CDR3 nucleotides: TGCGCCAGCAGCTCATCCGGGACAGAAGTGTCCGCGGGCGGCTACACCTTC. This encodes CASSSSGTEVSAGGYTF. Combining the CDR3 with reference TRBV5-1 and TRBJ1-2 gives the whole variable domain KAGVTQTPRYLIKTRGQQVTLSCSPISGHRSVSWYQQTPGQGLQFLFEYFSETQRNKGNFPGRFSGRQFSNSRSEMNVSTLELGDSALYLCASSSSGTEVSAGGYTFGSGTRLTVV.

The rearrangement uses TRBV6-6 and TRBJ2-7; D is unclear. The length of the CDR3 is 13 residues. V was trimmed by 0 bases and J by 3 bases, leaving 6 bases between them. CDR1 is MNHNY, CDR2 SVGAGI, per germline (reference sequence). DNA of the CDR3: TGTGCCAGCAGTTACTCGAGAAGCTACGAGCAGTACTTC. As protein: CASSYSRSYEQYF.

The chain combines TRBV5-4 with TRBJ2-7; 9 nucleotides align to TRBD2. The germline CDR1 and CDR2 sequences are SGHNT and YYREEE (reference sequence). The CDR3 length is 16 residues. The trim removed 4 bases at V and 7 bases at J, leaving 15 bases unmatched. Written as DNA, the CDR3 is TGTGCCAGCAGCCCCTCGGGGCTAGCGGGGCGAGGTGAGCAGTACTTC. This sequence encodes CASSPSGLAGRGEQYF.

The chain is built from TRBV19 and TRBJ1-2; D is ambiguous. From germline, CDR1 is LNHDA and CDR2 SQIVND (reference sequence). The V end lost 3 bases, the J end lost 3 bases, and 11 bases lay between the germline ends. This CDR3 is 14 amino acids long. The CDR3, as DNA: TGTGCCAGTAGTATCTCCGGGAGCGACTATGGCTACACCTTC. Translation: CASSISGSDYGYTF.

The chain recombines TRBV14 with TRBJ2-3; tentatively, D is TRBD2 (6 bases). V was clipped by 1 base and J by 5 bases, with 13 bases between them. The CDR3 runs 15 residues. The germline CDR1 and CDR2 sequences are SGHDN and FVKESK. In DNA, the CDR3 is TGTGCCAGCAGCCAAGGCGGGATTAGCGGAGATACGCAGTATTTT. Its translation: CASSQGGISGDTQYF. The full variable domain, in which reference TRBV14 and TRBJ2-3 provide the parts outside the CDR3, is EAGVTQFPSHSVIEKGQTVTLRCDPISGHDNLYWYRRVMGKEIKFLLHFVKESKQDESGMPNNRFLAERTGGTYSTLKVQPAELEDSGVYFCASSQGGISGDTQYFGPGTRLTVL.

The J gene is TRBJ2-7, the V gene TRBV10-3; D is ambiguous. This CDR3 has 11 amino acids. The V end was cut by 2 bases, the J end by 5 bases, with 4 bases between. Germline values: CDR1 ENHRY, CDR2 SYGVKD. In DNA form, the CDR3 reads TGTGCCATCAGTGAGCGGGACGAGCAGTACTTC. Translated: CAISERDEQYF.

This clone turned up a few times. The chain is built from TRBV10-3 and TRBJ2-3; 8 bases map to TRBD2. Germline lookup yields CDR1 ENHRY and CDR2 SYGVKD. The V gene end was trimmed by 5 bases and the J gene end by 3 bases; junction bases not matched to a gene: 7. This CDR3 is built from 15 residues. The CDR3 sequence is CAISKAGEETDTQYF. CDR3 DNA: TGTGCCATCAGTAAAGCGGGAGAAGAAACAGATACGCAGTATTTT.

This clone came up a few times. The CDR3: CASSSVGGLLGYTF. For the CDR3, the DNA is TGTGCCAGCAGTTCGGTCGGGGGGCTTCTTGGCTACACCTTC. This sequence joins TRBV27 and TRBJ1-2; a possible D gene is TRBD1 (6 bases). V lost 4 bases, J lost 7 bases, and 16 bases lay in between. CDR3 length equals 14 residues. Per germline, CDR1 MNHEY and CDR2 SMNVEV (reference sequence).

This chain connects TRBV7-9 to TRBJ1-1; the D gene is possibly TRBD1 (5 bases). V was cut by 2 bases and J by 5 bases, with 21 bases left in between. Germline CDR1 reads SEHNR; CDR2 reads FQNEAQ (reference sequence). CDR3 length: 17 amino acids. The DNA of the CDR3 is TGTGCCAGCAGCTTAAGCCCGGGGGGTCCAGGAGGAACTGAAGCTTTCTTT. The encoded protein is CASSLSPGGPGGTEAFF.

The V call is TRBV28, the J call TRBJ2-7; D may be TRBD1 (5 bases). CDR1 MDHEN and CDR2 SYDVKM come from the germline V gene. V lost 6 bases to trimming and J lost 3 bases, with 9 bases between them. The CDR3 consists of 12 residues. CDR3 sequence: CASSLGDYEQYF. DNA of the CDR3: TGTGCCAGCAGCCTAGGGGACTACGAGCAGTACTTC. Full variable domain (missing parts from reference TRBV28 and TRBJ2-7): DVKVTQSSRYLVKRTGEKVFLECVQDMDHENMFWYRQDPGLGLRLIYFSYDVKMKEKGDIPEGYSVSREKKERFSLILESASTNQTSMYLCASSLGDYEQYFGPGTRLTVT.

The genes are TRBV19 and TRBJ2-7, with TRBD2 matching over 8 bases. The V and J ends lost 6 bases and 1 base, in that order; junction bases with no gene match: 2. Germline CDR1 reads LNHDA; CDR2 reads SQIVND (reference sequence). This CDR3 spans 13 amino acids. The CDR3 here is CASSREGSYEQYF. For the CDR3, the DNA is TGTGCCAGTAGCCGGGAGGGATCCTACGAGCAGTACTTC.

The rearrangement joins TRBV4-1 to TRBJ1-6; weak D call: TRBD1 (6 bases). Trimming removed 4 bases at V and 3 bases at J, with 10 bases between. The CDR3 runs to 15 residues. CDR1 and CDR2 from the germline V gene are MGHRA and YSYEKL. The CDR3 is CASSPGTLYNSPLHF. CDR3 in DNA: TGCGCCAGCAGCCCCGGGACACTCTATAATTCACCCCTCCACTTT.

The CDR3: CASSQWDRGANYGYTF. CDR3 sequence (DNA): TGTGCCAGCAGCCAATGGGACAGGGGTGCTAACTATGGCTACACCTTC. The chain recombines TRBV7-8 with TRBJ1-2; 10 bases fit TRBD1. V lost 5 bases and J lost 0; bases outside the gene matches: 6. The CDR3 has 16 residues. CDR1 is SGHVS and CDR2 is FQNEAQ in the germline V gene.

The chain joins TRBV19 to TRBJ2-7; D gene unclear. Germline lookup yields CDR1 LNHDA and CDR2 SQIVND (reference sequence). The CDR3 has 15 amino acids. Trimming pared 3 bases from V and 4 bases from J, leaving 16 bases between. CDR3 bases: TGTGCCAGTAGTATGGGCCAGGCCCTGGTTTACGAGCAGTACTTC. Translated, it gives CASSMGQALVYEQYF.

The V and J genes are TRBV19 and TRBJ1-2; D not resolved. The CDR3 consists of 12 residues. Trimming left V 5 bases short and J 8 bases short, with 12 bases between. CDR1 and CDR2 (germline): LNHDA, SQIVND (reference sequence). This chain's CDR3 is CASSPRGEGYTF. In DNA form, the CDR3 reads TGTGCCAGTAGTCCCCGAGGAGAGGGCTACACCTTC.

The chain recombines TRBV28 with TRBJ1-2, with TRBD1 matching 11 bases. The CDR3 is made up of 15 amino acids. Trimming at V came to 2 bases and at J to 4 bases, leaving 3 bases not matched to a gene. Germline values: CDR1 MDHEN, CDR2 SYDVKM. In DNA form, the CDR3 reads TGTGCCAGCAGTTTAGGGACAGGGGGATTCTATGGCTACACCTTC. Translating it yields CASSLGTGGFYGYTF.

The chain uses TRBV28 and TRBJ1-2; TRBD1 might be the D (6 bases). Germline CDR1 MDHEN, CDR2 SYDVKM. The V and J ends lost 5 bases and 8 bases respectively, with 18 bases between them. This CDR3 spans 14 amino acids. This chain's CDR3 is CASSLIGGAQGYTF. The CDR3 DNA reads TGTGCCAGCAGTCTAATCGGGGGGGCACAGGGCTACACCTTC.

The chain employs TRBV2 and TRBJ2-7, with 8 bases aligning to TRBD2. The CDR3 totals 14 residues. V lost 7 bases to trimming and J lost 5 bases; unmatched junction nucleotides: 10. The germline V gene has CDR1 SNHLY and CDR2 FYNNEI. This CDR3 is CASNPGTRWDEQYF. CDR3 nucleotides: TGTGCCAGCAATCCAGGGACTAGATGGGACGAGCAGTACTTC. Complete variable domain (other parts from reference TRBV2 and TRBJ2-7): EPEVTQTPSHQVTQMGQEVILRCVPISNHLYFYWYRQILGQKVEFLVSFYNNEISEKSEIFDDQFSVERPDGSNFTLKIRSTKLEDSAMYFCASNPGTRWDEQYFGPGTRLTVT.

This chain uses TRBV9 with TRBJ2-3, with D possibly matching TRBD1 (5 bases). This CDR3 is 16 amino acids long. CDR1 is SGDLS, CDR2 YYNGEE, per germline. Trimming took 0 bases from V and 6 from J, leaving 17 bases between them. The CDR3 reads CASSVAGAITRDTQYF. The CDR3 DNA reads TGTGCCAGCAGCGTAGCTGGGGCGATTACCAGGGATACGCAGTATTTT. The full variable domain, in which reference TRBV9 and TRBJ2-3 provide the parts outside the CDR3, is DSGVTQTPKHLITATGQRVTLRCSPRSGDLSVYWYQQSLDQGLQFLIQYYNGEERAKGNILERFSAQQFPDLHSELNLSSLELGDSALYFCASSVAGAITRDTQYFGPGTRLTVL.

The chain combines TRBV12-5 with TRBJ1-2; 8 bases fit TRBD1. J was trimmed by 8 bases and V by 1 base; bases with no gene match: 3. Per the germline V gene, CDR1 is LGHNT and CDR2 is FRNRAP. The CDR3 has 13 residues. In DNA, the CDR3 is TGTGCTAGTGGTTTGGACAGGGGGAGCGGCTACACCTTC. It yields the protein CASGLDRGSGYTF.

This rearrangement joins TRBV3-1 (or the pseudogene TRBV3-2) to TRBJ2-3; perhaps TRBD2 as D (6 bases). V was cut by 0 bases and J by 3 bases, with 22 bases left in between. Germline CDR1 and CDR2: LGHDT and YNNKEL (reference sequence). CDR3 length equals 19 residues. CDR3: CASSQEPAGFSRGTDTQYF. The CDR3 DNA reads TGTGCCAGCAGCCAAGAGCCCGCAGGGTTCTCCCGGGGGACAGATACGCAGTATTTT.